What follows are 9 T cell receptor beta chains derived from one specimen sequenced in a study of neurological immune-mediated disorders. TCRdb called the 5' RACE reads again in MiXCR, with one record for every CDR3 protein. The profile shows 40,000 to 50,000 distinct CDR3 sequences, approximately 2.4% of them singletons. Sequencing was done on a sample of PBMCs. These receptors were taken from a man aged 30 to 45 with multiple sclerosis.

This clonotype is medium-sized (0.01 to 0.1%) by share. The genes are TRBV6-2 or TRBV6-3 and TRBJ2-3, with 7 positions matching TRBD1. The V and J ends lost 2 bases and 3 bases, in that order; junction bases with no gene match: 2. This CDR3 spans 14 amino acids. The germline gives CDR1 MNHEY, CDR2 SVGEGT. This chain's CDR3 is CASSYTGVTDTQYF. CDR3 sequence (DNA): TGTGCCAGCAGTTACACAGGGGTGACAGATACGCAGTATTTT.

This clonotype was recorded many times. This chain joins TRBV5-5 and TRBJ2-2, with no clear D. The CDR3 contains 17 residues. V lost 4 bases, J lost 3 bases, and 19 bases lay in between. Germline values: CDR1 SGHKS, CDR2 YYEKEE (reference sequence). The CDR3 DNA reads TGTGCCAGCAGCCGCACTGGCAACGAAGTGTACACCGGGGAGCTGTTTTTT. Translated: CASSRTGNEVYTGELFF.

This clonotype was seen many times. The chain joins TRBV20-1 to TRBJ1-6; 9 nucleotides line up with TRBD1. The CDR3 runs 14 residues. The V gene's germline CDR1 is DFQATT and CDR2 SNEGSKA (reference sequence). Unmatched junction bases numbered 6, after V lost 6 bases and J lost 6 bases. The CDR3 nucleotides read TGCAGTGCCCCCCCGGGACAGGGTAATTCACCCCTCCACTTT. Translation: CSAPPGQGNSPLHF.

The sample holds many counts of this clonotype. The chain employs TRBV6-5 and TRBJ1-1; 7 nucleotides match TRBD1. Germline V gene sequence: CDR1 MNHEY, CDR2 SVGAGI. The CDR3 consists of 14 residues. Trimming removed 7 bases from V and 1 base from J; junction bases left unmatched: 6. CDR3 in DNA: TGTGCCAGCAAACGGACAGGTGCGAACACTGAAGCTTTCTTT. This gives the protein CASKRTGANTEAFF.

This clonotype was seen many times. The chain joins TRBV20-1 to TRBJ1-5; TRBD1 agrees at 7 bases. The CDR3 sequence is 17 residues long. V shed 0 bases and J 0 bases; nucleotides not matched to a gene: 8. CDR1 and CDR2 from the germline V gene are DFQATT and SNEGSKA (reference sequence). Written as DNA, the CDR3 is TGCAGTGCTAGAGATAGGGGACAGTCGAATAGCAATCAGCCCCAGCATTTT. Amino acids: CSARDRGQSNSNQPQHF.

There are a few counts of this clonotype. The gene calls are TRBV10-3 and TRBJ2-1; 7 nucleotides line up with TRBD1. This CDR3 is built from 13 residues. CDR1 is ENHRY, CDR2 SYGVKD, per germline. Germline trimming cut 10 bases from V and 5 bases from J; bases unmatched to any gene: 8. DNA for the CDR3: TGTGCCACCACAGGGGCCAACAACAATGAGCAGTTCTTC. This translates into CATTGANNNEQFF.

This clonotype was seen repeatedly, ten times or more. CDR3 bases: TGTGCCAGCAGCCAAGAGGTCCCTAGCGGGAGAGTAGCGGGCCCCTACAATGAGCAGTTCTTC. The encoded protein is CASSQEVPSGRVAGPYNEQFF. The V call is TRBV3-1, the J call TRBJ2-1; 10 bases line up with TRBD2. The CDR3 runs to 21 residues. The V segment lost 0 bases and the J segment 2 bases; nucleotides outside the gene matches: 16. The V gene's germline CDR1 is LGHDT and CDR2 YNNKEL (reference sequence).

Many counts were recorded for this clonotype. The chain carries TRBV4-1 and TRBJ2-7; 7 bases agree with TRBD2. This CDR3 is built from 18 residues. Looked up from germline, CDR1 is MGHRA and CDR2 is YSYEKL. Trimming removed 0 bases from V and 2 bases from J; junction bases left unmatched: 13. The CDR3 nucleotides are TGCGCCAGCAGCCAAGATCTCTCTAGGGCTAGCGGAACCTACGAGCAGTACTTC. Its protein product is CASSQDLSRASGTYEQYF.

In its sample, this clonotype was seen many times. The chain couples TRBV27 to TRBJ1-2, with a tentative D call TRBD1 (6 bases). The CDR3 sequence is 15 residues long. Germline V lookup: CDR1 MNHEY, CDR2 SMNVEV (reference sequence). The V gene lost 0 bases and the J gene lost 7 bases, with 15 bases spanning the gap. Written as DNA, the CDR3 is TGTGCCAGCAGTTTATCGAGGGCGGGGGCGCTTGGCTACACCTTC. Its protein product is CASSLSRAGALGYTF.